Reported below is one T cell receptor (beta chain). The data originate from a study of blood T cells in healthy people across ages. The authors ran a second PCR of about 7 to 11 cycles using a sample-barcoded 5' primer and a J-beta primer mix. TCRdb re-derived calls from the 5' RACE reads in MiXCR, one entry per CDR3 protein. The sample holds fewer than 2,000,000 distinct CDR3 sequences; 39% are singletons and the top ten take roughly 23%. This CDR3 comprises 15 residues. CDR1 is MGHRA and CDR2 is YSYEKL in the germline V gene. Trimming took off 4 bases at V and 5 bases at J, with 15 bases between the two ends.

The rearrangement joins TRBV4-1 to TRBJ2-1; tentative D call: TRBD2 (6 bases). This clonotype originated in a human donor in good health. The specimen sequenced was blood. CDR3 DNA: TGCGCCAGCAGCCCCACTAGCCCCCGGAACAATGAGCAGTTCTTC. Amino acid sequence: CASSPTSPRNNEQFF.